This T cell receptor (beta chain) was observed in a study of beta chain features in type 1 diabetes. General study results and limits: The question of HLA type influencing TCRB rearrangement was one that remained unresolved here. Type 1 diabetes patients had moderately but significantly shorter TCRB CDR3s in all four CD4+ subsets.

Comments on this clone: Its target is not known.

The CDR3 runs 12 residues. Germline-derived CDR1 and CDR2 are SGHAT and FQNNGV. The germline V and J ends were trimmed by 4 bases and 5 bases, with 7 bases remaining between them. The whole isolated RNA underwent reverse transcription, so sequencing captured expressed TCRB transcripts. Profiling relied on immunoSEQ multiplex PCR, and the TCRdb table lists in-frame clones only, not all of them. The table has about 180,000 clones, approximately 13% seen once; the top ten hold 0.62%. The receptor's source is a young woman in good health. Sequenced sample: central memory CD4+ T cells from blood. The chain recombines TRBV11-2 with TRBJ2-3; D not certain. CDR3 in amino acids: CASSSNIDTQYF. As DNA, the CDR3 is TGTGCCAGCAGCTCCAACATAGATACGCAGTATTTT.